One sample yielded the 25 T cell receptor beta chains listed below, sequenced in a study of T cells after yellow fever vaccination. In TCRdb, the 5' RACE reads were re-called with MiXCR into one record per CDR3 protein. Of approximately 47,000 distinct CDR3 sequences in the sample, more than 6% are singletons; the top ten hold 8% to 13%. The input for sequencing was PBMCs, either bulk or a sorted T-cell subset (CD4+, CD8+, memory, or dextramer-sorted; not recorded which), taken 45 days after the yellow fever booster vaccination. These receptor sequences come from a man aged 25-45 years who received the YFV17D yellow fever vaccine.

V and J are TRBV3-1 and TRBJ1-1; D remains unclear. Germline loops: CDR1 LGHDT, CDR2 YNNKEL (reference sequence). This CDR3 has 16 amino acids. Between the trimmed V and J ends, which lost 4 bases and 1 base, there was a span of 16 bases. CDR3 amino acids: CASSPRLNPRNTEAFF. Here the CDR3 DNA reads TGTGCCAGCAGCCCCAGGTTGAACCCACGGAACACTGAAGCTTTCTTT.

This clonotype was picked up many times. V and J are TRBV7-2 and TRBJ2-7, with D possibly being TRBD1 (5 bases). CDR3 length equals 14 residues. V was shortened by 2 bases and J by 3 bases, with 11 bases between the two germline ends. CDR1 is SGHTA, CDR2 FQGNSA, per germline. As DNA, the CDR3 is TGTGCCAGCAGCTTACTTACAGGTAGCTACGAGCAGTACTTC. It encodes CASSLLTGSYEQYF.

This clonotype was observed once. Germline and junction disagree at one end, which may indicate a read error. The rearrangement joins TRBV27 to TRBJ2-2; D not certain. The CDR3 runs 13 residues. Germline values: CDR1 MNHEY, CDR2 SMNVEV (reference sequence). The CDR3 DNA follows: TGTGCCGGCAGTCCAGTGAACACCGGGGAGCTGTTTTTT. It yields the protein CAGSPVNTGELFF.

The chain combines TRBV7-2 with TRBJ2-7; 11 bases map to TRBD2. This CDR3 has 17 amino acids. J gave up 0 bases and V 7 bases, and 11 bases lay outside the gene matches. Germline CDR1 is SGHTA and CDR2 is FQGNSA. This chain's CDR3 is CASTPAGLAGRSYEQYF. The CDR3 nucleotides read TGTGCCAGCACTCCCGCTGGACTAGCGGGTCGCTCCTACGAGCAGTACTTC.

Details on this clonotype: Compared with germline, one end of the junction differs, possibly owing to a read error. The chain combines TRBV20-1 with TRBJ2-6; D is undetermined. Germline lookup yields CDR1 DFQATT and CDR2 SNEGSKA (reference sequence). The CDR3 runs to 17 residues. This CDR3 is CCATLPFTVHGANVLTF. CDR3 sequence (DNA): TGCTGTGCTACGCTCCCCTTTACAGTGCATGGGGCCAACGTCCTGACTTTC.

This clonotype has a count of ten or more. The chain combines TRBV9 with TRBJ1-6; D call uncertain. This CDR3 is built from 14 residues. Trimming removed 9 bases at V and 2 bases at J, with 12 bases between. Germline V CDR1 and CDR2: SGDLS, YYNGEE. The CDR3 protein is CATGDGTYNSPLHF. The CDR3 bases are TGTGCCACCGGAGACGGAACCTATAATTCACCCCTCCACTTT.

This clonotype was seen repeatedly, ten times or more. The genes are TRBV20-1 and TRBJ2-2, with D hard to call. The CDR3 runs 13 residues. Trimming stripped 0 bases from V and 4 bases from J, with 6 bases between. From germline, CDR1 is DFQATT and CDR2 SNEGSKA (reference sequence). The CDR3 nucleotides are TGCAGTGCTAGAGAGACACTCACCGGGGAGCTGTTTTTT. Protein product: CSARETLTGELFF.

This clonotype was counted ten times or more. The V and J genes are TRBV4-3 and TRBJ1-1; weak D call: TRBD1 (5 bases). V was cut by 0 bases and J by 9 bases, with 14 bases left in between. CDR1 and CDR2 (germline): LGHNA, YSLEER. The CDR3 covers 14 residues. The CDR3 protein is CASSQEGRGTKAFF. The CDR3 DNA is TGCGCCAGCAGCCAAGAGGGGCGGGGGACGAAAGCTTTCTTT.

The sample holds many counts of this clonotype. This chain connects TRBV28 to TRBJ2-3; D possibly matches TRBD1 or TRBD2 (5 bases each). The CDR3 loop spans 16 amino acids. Germline CDR1 is MDHEN and CDR2 is SYDVKM. V was cut by 8 bases and J by 1 base, with 19 bases left in between. The CDR3 DNA is TGTGCCAGCTTGGGTGAGGGGCTGACCCGCACAGATACGCAGTATTTT. Its translation: CASLGEGLTRTDTQYF. The variable domain in full, with the rest retrieved from reference TRBV28 and TRBJ2-3, is DVKVTQSSRYLVKRTGEKVFLECVQDMDHENMFWYRQDPGLGLRLIYFSYDVKMKEKGDIPEGYSVSREKKERFSLILESASTNQTSMYLCASLGEGLTRTDTQYFGPGTRLTVL.

About this clonotype: A read error may be the cause here, since a much bigger clone is one base away. V is TRBV20-1 and J is TRBJ2-3, with 9 bases that match TRBD2. Unmatched junction bases numbered 9, after V lost 5 bases and J lost 3 bases. Germline lookup yields CDR1 DFQATT and CDR2 SNEGSKA (reference sequence). This CDR3 is 15 amino acids long. CDR3 in amino acids: CSAPGSGGGTDTQYF. The CDR3 region has the DNA TGCAGTGCTCCAGGTAGCGGGGGAGGGACAGATACGCAGTATTTT.

The rearrangement uses TRBV7-6 and TRBJ2-1, with 7 nucleotides matching TRBD2. V dropped 4 bases and J dropped 0; count of bases not matched to a gene: 6. CDR1 is SGHVS and CDR2 is FNYEAQ in the germline V gene. The CDR3 has 16 residues. The CDR3 coding sequence is TGTGCCAGCAGCTACGGGACTACTAGCTCCTACAATGAGCAGTTCTTC. Its protein product is CASSYGTTSSYNEQFF.

This clonotype showed up many times. The chain recombines TRBV24-1 with TRBJ1-2, with 7 bases fitting TRBD1. V was clipped by 4 bases and J by 7 bases; unmatched bases: 5. There are 13 residues in the CDR3. Germline V gives CDR1 KGHDR, CDR2 SFDVKD. CDR3 residues: CATSERTGVGYTF. The DNA of the CDR3 is TGTGCCACCAGTGAGCGAACAGGGGTTGGCTACACCTTC.

Many counts were recorded for this clonotype. The chain has TRBV6-2 or TRBV6-3 and TRBJ2-6; D is ambiguous. V was trimmed by 2 bases and J by 0 bases, leaving 8 bases between them. This CDR3 is built from 16 residues. Germline loops: CDR1 MNHEY, CDR2 SVGEGT. The CDR3: CASSYAPSSGANVLTF. The CDR3 region has the DNA TGTGCCAGCAGTTACGCACCCTCCTCTGGGGCCAACGTCCTGACTTTC.

The rearrangement joins TRBV10-3 to TRBJ2-7; 10 bases line up with TRBD2. This CDR3 spans 14 amino acids. The germline V gene has CDR1 ENHRY and CDR2 SYGVKD. J lost 4 bases, V lost 6 bases, and 6 bases had no gene match. The CDR3 reads CAISVAGGRYEQYF. CDR3 sequence (DNA): TGTGCCATCAGCGTAGCGGGAGGAAGGTACGAGCAGTACTTC.

This clonotype came up once. The V gene is TRBV7-9, the J gene TRBJ1-3, with D possibly being TRBD1 (6 bases). The V end lost 4 bases, the J end lost 4 bases, and 14 bases lay between the germline ends. Looked up from germline, CDR1 is SEHNR and CDR2 is FQNEAQ (reference sequence). The CDR3 contains 15 residues. CDR3 loop: CASSSVTGRGNTIYF. The CDR3 DNA reads TGTGCCAGCAGCTCCGTCACAGGGAGAGGAAACACCATATATTTT.

The rearrangement links TRBV7-6 to TRBJ2-3; 9 nucleotides match TRBD2. In germline, CDR1 is SGHVS, CDR2 FNYEAQ. The CDR3 loop spans 18 amino acids. Unmatched junction bases numbered 19, after V lost 7 bases and J lost 5 bases. The CDR3 nucleotides are TGTGCCAGCACCCTTAGGCGGGAGGGCCGCGACGAGGAAGATACGCAGTATTTT. Translating it yields CASTLRREGRDEEDTQYF.

Note on this clonotype: A much bigger clone sits one base away, suggesting this may be a read error. The genes are TRBV4-2 and TRBJ2-3; no clear D. This CDR3 contains 14 residues. Germline V gene sequence: CDR1 LGHNA, CDR2 YNFKEQ. Trimming shortened V by 9 bases and J by 8 bases, and 21 bases separated the two germline ends. The CDR3 sequence: CARSTRLVGGTQYF. CDR3 bases: TGTGCCAGGAGCACCCGGTTGGTAGGCGGTACGCAGTATTTT.

The rearrangement joins TRBV7-8 to TRBJ1-1; no clear D. The CDR3 covers 18 residues. Trimming pared 3 bases from V and 3 bases from J, leaving 23 bases between. CDR1 is SGHVS and CDR2 is FQNEAQ in the germline V gene. CDR3 DNA: TGTGCCAGCAGCTTCAAAGGTAGAGGAAGTCGTTTAGACACTGAAGCTTTCTTT. Translated, it gives CASSFKGRGSRLDTEAFF.

In its sample, this clonotype was seen many times. V and J are TRBV6-2 or TRBV6-3 and TRBJ2-1, with 11 bases identical to TRBD2. V shed 5 bases, J shed 0 bases, and the junction held 3 bases outside the gene matches. The CDR3 covers 16 residues. Per the germline V gene, CDR1 is MNHEY and CDR2 is SVGEGT. The CDR3 DNA reads TGTGCCAGCAGTCGACTAGCGGGATACTCCTACAATGAGCAGTTCTTC. Translation gives CASSRLAGYSYNEQFF.

This clonotype was observed many times. V and J are TRBV28 and TRBJ2-7; the match to TRBD1 covers 8 bases. The CDR3 contains 12 residues. Trimming cost V 10 bases and J 7 bases; bases outside gene matches: 9. The germline gives CDR1 MDHEN, CDR2 SYDVKM. CDR3 bases: TGTGCCACCAACCAGGGGGCGCGGGAGCAGTACTTC. Its translation: CATNQGAREQYF.

This clonotype was seen repeatedly, ten times or more. Here the CDR3 DNA reads TGCAGTGCTAACCAAGGACTAGCGCAGAGTACACGTCAGTTCTTC. It yields the protein CSANQGLAQSTRQFF. The chain is built from TRBV20-1 and TRBJ2-1; TRBD2 agrees at 9 bases. The length of the CDR3 is 15 residues. V gave up 4 bases and J gave up 13 bases; unmatched junction bases: 17. Germline V CDR1 and CDR2: DFQATT, SNEGSKA (reference sequence).

There are many counts of this clonotype. The chain links TRBV4-3 to TRBJ1-2; D gene ambiguous. CDR3 length: 15 amino acids. Trimming shortened V by 0 bases and J by 8 bases, and 16 bases separated the two germline ends. Germline CDR1 is LGHNA and CDR2 is YSLEER. The DNA for the CDR3 is TGCGCCAGCAGCCAAGAGACGGCAGGAATTGGGGGCTACACCTTC. Amino acid sequence: CASSQETAGIGGYTF.

Ten or more counts support this clonotype. This chain joins TRBV11-2 and TRBJ1-1; D remains ambiguous. V was trimmed by 1 base and J by 11 bases, leaving 14 bases between them. CDR1 and CDR2 from the germline V gene are SGHAT and FQNNGV. CDR3 length equals 13 residues. The CDR3 sequence: CASSLVPRTEAFF. The CDR3 DNA sequence: TGTGCCAGCAGCTTAGTCCCCCGGACGGAGGCTTTCTTT.

At least ten counts were recorded for this clonotype. This sequence joins TRBV30 and TRBJ1-5, with D perhaps TRBD1 (5 bases). CDR3 length equals 12 residues. V lost 7 bases and J lost 4, with 11 bases in between. Per the germline V gene, CDR1 is GTSNPN and CDR2 is SVGIG (reference sequence). The CDR3 nucleotides read TGTGCCTACTCTTGGGGGAATCAGCCCCAGCATTTT. It translates to CAYSWGNQPQHF.

Many counts were recorded for this clonotype. This chain connects TRBV7-2 to TRBJ1-5; a weak D match, TRBD1 (5 bases). Germline values: CDR1 SGHTA, CDR2 FQGNSA. The CDR3 totals 16 residues. Trimming cost V 1 base and J 7 bases, with 17 bases left between them. The CDR3 coding sequence is TGTGCCAGCAGCTTAGGAGGGGAAGGTTCCGGGCAGCCCCAGCATTTT. This sequence encodes CASSLGGEGSGQPQHF.